Sequencing of this T cell receptor beta chain was carried out in a study of CD8 T cells in ankylosing spondylitis. Points on this clonotype: Its antigen is not known.

Quantitative barcoded 5'-RACE was used to prepare TCR beta libraries. One entry per CDR3 protein, called by TCRdb with MiXCR from the 5' RACE reads. The table has about 460,000 distinct CDR3 sequences, approximately 5% seen once. Whole-study findings and limits: Apparently characteristic of ankylosing spondylitis blood was a TCR beta motif (roughly eight highly homologous variants). Disease-linked clones were reportedly significantly enriched in matched ankylosing spondylitis synovial fluid.

This CDR3 comprises 13 residues. V dropped 4 bases and J dropped 6 bases, with 14 bases sitting between them. Per germline, CDR1 SGHKS and CDR2 YYEKEE (reference sequence). The source material was blood, either unsorted or a sorted T cell fraction (not recorded which). This receptor was taken from a male donor with ankylosing spondylitis. This chain joins TRBV5-5 and TRBJ2-7; D gene uncertain. CDR3 amino acids: CASSPGLFCEQYF. The DNA for the CDR3 is TGTGCCAGCAGCCCCGGGCTCTTCTGCGAGCAGTACTTC.